These 27 T cell receptor beta chains originate from one sample sequenced in a study of pediatric ulcerative colitis. Clones were sequenced by immunoSEQ multiplex PCR, and TCRdb holds only the in-frame ones, with some missing. The table has more than 50,000 clones, about three quarters seen once; the top ten hold under 6.5%. The sequenced material came from blood. These receptors came from a boy between 10 and 17 years old with moderate ulcerative colitis.

This chain links TRBV5-8 with TRBJ1-6; D gene unclear. Trimming removed 5 bases from V and 3 bases from J, with 15 bases in between. Germline loops: CDR1 SGHTS, CDR2 YDEGEE. CDR3 size: 16 residues. The CDR3 protein is CASSYTSGNYNSPLHF. The CDR3 DNA reads as TGTGCCAGCAGTTATACCTCGGGGAACTATAATTCACCCCTCCACTTT. Looking up the rest from reference TRBV5-8 and TRBJ1-6 gives the full variable domain: EAGVTQSPTHLIKTRGQQATLRCSPISGHTSVYWYQQALGLGLQFLLWYDEGEERNRGNFPPRFSGRQFPNYSSELNVNALELEDSALYLCASSYTSGNYNSPLHFGNGTRLTVT.

This chain uses TRBV4-1 with TRBJ2-7, with TRBD2 matching 11 bases. The CDR3 loop spans 16 amino acids. V gave up 4 bases and J gave up 5 bases; unmatched junction bases: 10. Per germline, CDR1 MGHRA and CDR2 YSYEKL. CDR3 residues: CASSLSGRADRNEQYF. CDR3 in DNA: TGCGCCAGCAGCCTTAGCGGGAGGGCTGATAGAAACGAGCAGTACTTC.

The CDR3: CASSQVTSGVQGTQYF. The CDR3 bases are TGCGCCAGCAGCCAAGTTACTAGCGGGGTGCAGGGTACGCAGTATTTT. The chain combines TRBV4-1 with TRBJ2-3; 10 bases line up with TRBD2. CDR3 length equals 16 residues. V was pared by 1 base and J by 8 bases, with 9 bases of the junction left unmatched. The germline V gene encodes CDR1 MGHRA and CDR2 YSYEKL.

This chain connects TRBV10-3 to TRBJ2-7; 7 positions match TRBD2. V trimming: 11 bases; J trimming: 4 bases; junction bases outside the gene matches: 14. The CDR3 is made up of 14 amino acids. The V gene's germline CDR1 is ENHRY and CDR2 SYGVKD. The CDR3 DNA sequence: TGTGCCGCCCACCCCGGGACTACTGCATACGAGCAGTACTTC. Encoded protein: CAAHPGTTAYEQYF.

This chain connects TRBV21-1 to TRBJ2-7; no check of the table's D call, TRBD2, against the DNA was made. TRBV21-1 constitutes a pseudogene. The CDR3 spans 13 residues. This chain's CDR3 is CASRGLATGEQYF. The CDR3 DNA reads as TGTGCCAGCAGGGGACTAGCCACCGGGGAGCAGTACTTC.

The chain employs TRBV14 and TRBJ2-7, with TRBD1 matching 7 bases. V dropped 2 bases and J dropped 7; count of bases not matched to a gene: 5. CDR3 size: 13 residues. The germline V gene has CDR1 SGHDN and CDR2 FVKESK. CDR3 sequence reads: CASSQTGVGEQYF. CDR3 DNA: TGTGCCAGCAGCCAAACAGGGGTGGGGGAGCAGTACTTC. Full variable domain (outside the CDR3, taken from reference TRBV14 and TRBJ2-7): EAGVTQFPSHSVIEKGQTVTLRCDPISGHDNLYWYRRVMGKEIKFLLHFVKESKQDESGMPNNRFLAERTGGTYSTLKVQPAELEDSGVYFCASSQTGVGEQYFGPGTRLTVT.

This clone came up once. The chain links TRBV2 to TRBJ2-4; D gene ambiguous. Germline V gene lookup returns CDR1 SNHLY and CDR2 FYNNEI. This CDR3 is 14 amino acids long. Trimming stripped 2 bases from V and 3 bases from J, with 8 bases between. The CDR3 nucleotides read TGTGCCAGCAGTGAATTTGGTGGCAAAAACATTCAGTACTTC. It yields the protein CASSEFGGKNIQYF.

The chain employs TRBV30 and TRBJ2-7, with no clear D. V was pared by 3 bases and J by 7 bases, with 13 bases between. The CDR3 extends over 12 amino acids. Germline CDR1 and CDR2: GTSNPN and SVGIG (reference sequence). The CDR3 DNA is TGTGCCTGGAGGGCGAATGGTAGGGAGCAGTACTTC. Translating gives CAWRANGREQYF.

A few counts support this clone. V gene TRBV19 combines with J gene TRBJ1-5, with a weak D call TRBD1 (5 bases). CDR1 and CDR2 (germline): LNHDA, SQIVND (reference sequence). The V end was cut by 7 bases, the J end by 5 bases, with 12 bases between. The CDR3 runs to 13 residues. CDR3 region: CASTIRDHQPQHF. DNA for the CDR3: TGTGCCAGTACCATAAGGGACCATCAGCCCCAGCATTTT.

The genes are TRBV19 and TRBJ1-2; no clear D gene. Per the germline V gene, CDR1 is LNHDA and CDR2 is SQIVND (reference sequence). With 0 bases removed from V and 0 bases from J, the gap between germline ends came to 8 bases. CDR3 length: 15 amino acids. This CDR3 reads CASSIDGKPNYGYTF. The CDR3, as DNA: TGTGCCAGTAGTATAGATGGTAAACCTAACTATGGCTACACCTTC.

V is TRBV7-3 and J is TRBJ2-7; TRBD2 matches 14 bases. V shed 5 bases, J shed 6 bases, and the junction held 9 bases outside the gene matches. Germline CDR1 reads SGHTA; CDR2 reads FQGTGA. The CDR3 is 16 amino acids. This CDR3 is CASSPGTSGRRLEQYF. For the CDR3, the DNA is TGTGCCAGCAGCCCGGGGACTAGCGGGAGAAGGCTCGAGCAGTACTTC.

This chain joins TRBV14 and TRBJ2-3; TRBD2 might be the D (5 bases). The germline V gene has CDR1 SGHDN and CDR2 FVKESK. The length of the CDR3 is 12 residues. Trimming stripped 2 bases from V and 6 bases from J, with 6 bases between. CDR3: CASSQRGDTQYF. The CDR3 DNA follows: TGTGCCAGCAGCCAACGGGGTGATACGCAGTATTTT.

The chain couples TRBV7-2 to TRBJ2-7; 8 bases fit TRBD2. The CDR3 is made up of 14 amino acids. V dropped 3 bases and J dropped 4; count of bases not matched to a gene: 5. CDR1 and CDR2 from the germline V gene are SGHTA and FQGNSA. The CDR3 protein is CASSFAGGSYEQYF. The DNA for the CDR3 is TGTGCCAGCAGCTTCGCGGGGGGTTCTTACGAGCAGTACTTC. Full variable domain (outside the CDR3, taken from reference TRBV7-2 and TRBJ2-7): GAGVSQSPSNKVTEKGKDVELRCDPISGHTALYWYRQSLGQGLEFLIYFQGNSAPDKSGLPSDRFSAERTGGSVSTLTIQRTQQEDSAVYLCASSFAGGSYEQYFGPGTRLTVT.

This chain links TRBV2 with TRBJ1-2; TRBD1 matches at 10 bases. The CDR3 covers 18 residues. Germline CDR1 is SNHLY and CDR2 is FYNNEI. The J segment lost 2 bases and the V segment lost 0 bases, leaving 9 bases of the junction unmatched. The CDR3 bases are TGTGCCAGCAGTGAAGCGTGGACAGGGGGGCGGTCGAACTATGGCTACACCTTC. Amino acids: CASSEAWTGGRSNYGYTF.

The chain links TRBV6-5 to TRBJ1-2, with 9 positions matching TRBD1. This CDR3 comprises 14 residues. The V gene end was trimmed by 4 bases and the J gene end by 4 bases; junction bases not matched to a gene: 4. Germline V CDR1 and CDR2: MNHEY, SVGAGI. The DNA for the CDR3 is TGTGCCAGCAGTTGGGACAGGGCGCTCTATGGCTACACCTTC. It yields the protein CASSWDRALYGYTF.

The chain is built from TRBV13 and TRBJ2-2; a weak D match, TRBD2 (5 bases). Germline V gene sequence: CDR1 PRHDT, CDR2 FYEKMQ (reference sequence). The V end lost 3 bases, the J end lost 4 bases, and 12 bases lay between the germline ends. The CDR3 is 15 residues long. The CDR3 DNA follows: TGTGCCAGCAGCTTTTCGGGAAGGAGCACCGGGGAGCTGTTTTTT. Protein product: CASSFSGRSTGELFF.

The V call is TRBV6-5, the J call TRBJ1-1; TRBD1 might be the D (6 bases). Germline V gives CDR1 MNHEY, CDR2 SVGAGI. V was pared by 4 bases and J by 1 base, with 16 bases between. This CDR3 is built from 16 residues. This chain's CDR3 is CASSFRFDRPNTEAFF. CDR3 bases: TGTGCCAGCAGTTTCCGATTCGACAGGCCGAACACTGAAGCTTTCTTT.

The chain recombines TRBV5-4 with TRBJ2-7; TRBD2 matches at 8 bases. This CDR3 has 14 amino acids. The V gene's germline CDR1 is SGHNT and CDR2 YYREEE (reference sequence). DNA for the CDR3: TGTGCATGGGAGAGCCGGGAGGGATTCTACGAGCAGTACTTC. Its translation is CAWESREGFYEQYF.

V gene TRBV5-6 combines with J gene TRBJ2-3; possible D gene TRBD1, 5 bases. Germline V CDR1 and CDR2: SGHDT, YYEEEE. The V end lost 1 base, the J end lost 6 bases, and 24 bases lay between the germline ends. The CDR3 sequence is 18 residues long. CDR3 DNA: TGTGCCAGCAGCTTGTACCTGGCATGGGGAATGGGGCAGGATACGCAGTATTTT. Translating it yields CASSLYLAWGMGQDTQYF.

This clone was seen a few times. The chain has TRBV30 and TRBJ1-4; D unresolved. Germline CDR1 is GTSNPN and CDR2 is SVGIG (reference sequence). The CDR3 has 13 residues. V was trimmed by 0 bases and J by 4 bases, leaving 6 bases between them. CDR3 bases: TGTGCCTGGAGTGTCAGTTATAATGAAAAACTGTTTTTT. Its protein is CAWSVSYNEKLFF. Full variable domain (missing parts from reference TRBV30 and TRBJ1-4): SQTIHQWPATLVQPVGSPLSLECTVEGTSNPNLYWYRQAAGRGLQLLFYSVGIGQISSEVPQNLSASRPQDRQFILSSKKLLLSDSGFYLCAWSVSYNEKLFFGSGTQLSVL.

V is TRBV9 and J is TRBJ2-1; no clear D gene. Trimming removed 6 bases from V and 1 base from J, with 14 bases in between. Looked up from germline, CDR1 is SGDLS and CDR2 is YYNGEE. This CDR3 spans 15 amino acids. The chain's CDR3 is CASNREGPSYNEQFF. In DNA, the CDR3 is TGTGCCAGCAACCGAGAAGGGCCATCCTACAATGAGCAGTTCTTC.

The rearrangement joins TRBV4-1 to TRBJ1-2, with D uncertain. V shed 2 bases and J shed 2 bases, with 0 bases lying between them. This CDR3 is built from 11 residues. Germline loops: CDR1 MGHRA, CDR2 YSYEKL. The CDR3: CASSQNYGYTF. The CDR3 bases are TGCGCCAGCAGCCAAAACTATGGCTACACCTTC.

This clone was picked up one time. This sequence joins TRBV5-4 and TRBJ1-4; no reliable D call. Germline CDR1 reads SGHNT; CDR2 reads YYREEE (reference sequence). V lost 1 base, J lost 4 bases, and 5 bases lay in between. The CDR3 has 13 residues. The CDR3 spells CASSLNSNEKLFF. The CDR3 nucleotides read TGTGCCAGCAGCTTGAACAGTAATGAAAAACTGTTTTTT.

The rearrangement joins TRBV5-6 to TRBJ2-6; TRBD1 agrees at 8 bases. With 0 bases clipped from V and 8 bases from J, the junction kept 7 bases outside the gene matches. Looked up from germline, CDR1 is SGHDT and CDR2 is YYEEEE. This CDR3 spans 16 amino acids. The CDR3 region has the DNA TGTGCCAGCAGCTTGGCTCCGGGACAGGTTTCCAACGTCCTGACTTTC. It yields the protein CASSLAPGQVSNVLTF.

The chain joins TRBV29-1 to TRBJ1-2; D is undetermined. The germline V gene encodes CDR1 SQVTM and CDR2 ANQGSEA. The CDR3 consists of 12 residues. The ends were cut back, 1 base at V and 5 bases at J, with 8 bases in the middle. CDR3 in amino acids: CSVEGEEYGYTF. CDR3 DNA sequence: TGCAGCGTTGAAGGGGAGGAGTATGGCTACACCTTC.

V usage is TRBV25-1 and J usage is TRBJ1-5; D uncertain. Germline V lookup: CDR1 MGHDK, CDR2 SYGVNS. The CDR3 consists of 13 residues. The V and J ends lost 6 bases and 3 bases respectively, with 9 bases between them. The CDR3 DNA sequence: TGTGCCAGCAGGGACGGCAACAATCAGCCCCAGCATTTT. It encodes CASRDGNNQPQHF. The variable domain in full, with the rest retrieved from reference TRBV25-1 and TRBJ1-5, is EADIYQTPRYLVIGTGKKITLECSQTMGHDKMYWYQQDPGMELHLIHYSYGVNSTEKGDLSSESTVSRIRTEHFPLTLESARPSHTSQYLCASRDGNNQPQHFGDGTRLSIL.

This clone showed up just once. V and J are TRBV7-3 and TRBJ2-7; TRBD2 is a possible D gene (7 bases). V was shortened by 5 bases and J by 5 bases, with 19 bases between the two germline ends. The CDR3 loop spans 15 amino acids. CDR1 and CDR2 from the germline V gene are SGHTA and FQGTGA. CDR3 nucleotide sequence: TGTGCCAGCAGCAGACTAGGGGGGGCGGCCCACGAGCAGTACTTC. Residues: CASSRLGGAAHEQYF.